This T cell receptor (beta chain) was recovered during a study of shared clonotypes between healthy human individuals (dated by TCRdb to 2019 to 2021). Study-wide context: Three men and a couple of women, aged 18 to 49 years, made up the cohort. For each donor, CD4 naive and CD4 memory were each run on three plates, CD8 naive on two plates, and CD8 memory on one plate. To estimate repertoire size and how much clonotype sharing occurs between individuals, the study deeply sequenced the blood TCR repertoires of five or six healthy adults. To increase sequencing depth and limit assay-specific biases, TCR repertoire library preparation and sequencing were carried out by different laboratories using diverse techniques. Each donor's leukapheresis produced roughly between roughly 0.94 and 9.5 billion PBMCs. The paper as a whole reports these results and caveats: Even with the large sequencing depth, rarefaction of the sorted-subset datasets indicated that sequencing was incomplete. Compared with non-shared clonotypes, clonotypes shared by all four sorted-subset donors had higher generation probabilities. Pairwise subsampling led to the expectation that sequencing depth would affect the degree of clonotype sharing among donors. The small number of donors limited the genetic and exposure-history diversity represented. Estimated clonotype richness was generally larger for naive than for memory subsets. Around 5.4% of naive CD4, around 3.6% of naive CD8, 2% to 2.5% of memory CD4, and about 0.4% of memory CD8 clonotypes were shared across several donors. Sampling was restricted to blood, and TCR repertoires in tissue are likely to differ from TCR repertoires in blood.

Using the deep immunoSEQ assay, multiplex PCR amplified TCR CDR3 regions from genomic DNA. Extracted genomic DNA from each cell subset was distributed evenly across all wells of several immunoSEQ 96-well plates, and each plate was treated as a replicate. For sorted subsets, 200 to 250 ng of genomic DNA, equivalent to some 30,000 T cell genomes, went into each replicate PCR. The purified libraries were quantified using a Qubit 3.0 fluorometer, sized with a Bioanalyzer 2100, and then quantified again using the KAPA Library Quantification kit. A separate single-read 150-cycle Illumina NextSeq 550 flow cell was used to sequence each immunoSEQ 96-well plate. As for the original processing: Because the immunoSEQ output held only junctional sequences and lacked quality scores, the filtering could not match the filtering applied to full-length reads. To assign V/J genes and CDR3, sequences were annotated using PyIR, a Python wrapper for IgBLAST v1.9, with IMGT germline references. Reads were filtered out if the reads had weak V/J assignments (E-value above 1e-6), no CDR3, stop codons, out-of-frame junctions, or ambiguous translated residues. V3J clonotypes were defined as sequences sharing the same inferred V gene, J gene, and CDR3 amino acid sequence. To compute the percentage overlap between repertoires, the number of shared unique clonotypes was divided by the size of the smaller repertoire. RTK rarefaction, the Chao1 estimator, and Recon v2.1 estimates of unobserved clonotypes were used to assess repertoire richness. For all TCRbeta clonotypes obtained by the gDNA method from a handful of donors, generation probabilities were computed with OLGA. This immuneACCESS table, as held by TCRdb, lists in-frame sequences with V and J called but not all clones. Of the missing ones, under half trace to an unresolved V gene in checked studies; the others have no known cause. Clone size and the V and J calls come from that table; the DNA yielded D and trimming. For this sample there are some 1,400,000 clones; around 97% appear just once. Clones ranked in the top ten supply over 1% of the sample.

As concerns this clone: What antigen it recognizes has not been identified. Base quality data are lacking; no much larger clone is found one base away.

From the germline V gene, CDR1 is MDHEN and CDR2 is SYDVKM. Germline trimming: 6 bases from V, 2 bases from J; junction bases outside gene matches: 9. The cysteine opens and the phenylalanine closes a CDR3 of 16 amino acids. Only the CDR3 DNA stays, 48 bases, in frame from base 1. Donors were healthy HIV-negative adults with no recently reported acute infections or vaccinations. All donors were Caucasian adults living in Nashville, Tennessee, USA. CD4+ T cells were enriched by magnetic negative selection; naive cells were then positively selected on CD45RA, and the negative fraction formed the memory subset. Blood was collected by leukapheresis, and PBMCs were isolated by Ficoll-Histopaque density gradient centrifugation and then cryopreserved in liquid nitrogen vapor phase. Analytical flow cytometry was used to check the purity and quantity of each magnetically sorted T cell population. Genomic DNA was isolated from each sorted fraction and quantified by UV absorbance on a Nanodrop 2000c.

Sequenced sample: naive CD4+ T cells sorted from blood. The cell subset or site label, read with the paper, signifies: CD45RA+ positively selected. The sequence came from a man aged 30 to 39 in good health. The chain is encoded by TRBV28 joined to TRBJ1-5; 8 bases in the middle match TRBD1. This receptor has the CDR3 CASSLNRGSGNQPQHF. Read as DNA, the sequence is TGTGCCAGCAGCCTGAACAGGGGGTCAGGCAATCAGCCCCAGCATTTT.